These 30 T cell receptor beta chains came from one sample sequenced in a study of blood T cell repertoires in COVID-19. Produced via immunoSEQ multiplex PCR; TCRdb's table is partial and in-frame only. Of more than 80,000 clones in the sample, more than 60% are singletons; the top ten hold around 21%. The sample taken for sequencing was peripheral blood. Source of these receptors: a woman over 75 with active or convalescent COVID-19.

V and J are TRBV7-3 and TRBJ2-3, with 15 bases matching TRBD2. The germline V gene encodes CDR1 SGHTA and CDR2 FQGTGA. The CDR3 covers 19 residues. V trimming: 4 bases; J trimming: 0 bases; junction bases outside the gene matches: 8. The CDR3 DNA reads TGTGCCAGCAGCTCCCTGGGACTAGCGGGGGGACCCAGCACAGATACGCAGTATTTT. Its protein is CASSSLGLAGGPSTDTQYF.

The V gene is TRBV3-1 (or the pseudogene TRBV3-2), the J gene TRBJ1-1, with 7 bases that match TRBD1. Germline lookup yields CDR1 LGHDT and CDR2 YNNKEL (reference sequence). V dropped 0 bases and J dropped 5; count of bases not matched to a gene: 3. The CDR3 is made up of 14 amino acids. For the CDR3, the DNA is TGTGCCAGCAGCCAAGACTTGACAGGGACTGAAGCTTTCTTT. Translation gives CASSQDLTGTEAFF.

This CDR3 is CASSLTGGHQETQYF. The CDR3 DNA is TGTGCCAGCAGCTTAACAGGGGGCCACCAAGAGACCCAGTACTTC. This rearrangement joins TRBV7-3 to TRBJ2-5; 7 nucleotides align to TRBD1. The CDR3 has 15 residues. Germline loops: CDR1 SGHTA, CDR2 FQGTGA. The junction had 1 base not matched to a gene; V was cut back by 0 bases and J by 0 bases.

V gene TRBV18 combines with J gene TRBJ1-2, with 7 nucleotides matching TRBD1. There are 15 residues in the CDR3. Trimming at V came to 5 bases and at J to 0 bases, leaving 6 bases not matched to a gene. CDR1 and CDR2 (germline): KGHSH, LQKENI. The CDR3 region is CASSGQGVANYGYTF. The CDR3 coding sequence is TGTGCCAGCTCAGGCCAGGGGGTAGCTAACTATGGCTACACCTTC.

DNA for the CDR3: TGTGCCAGCCGTCCGCTAAGCGGGGGGGCTGGGGAGCAGTTCTTC. Its translation: CASRPLSGGAGEQFF. The rearrangement uses TRBV6-5 and TRBJ2-1; 10 bases are a match to TRBD2. Germline-derived CDR1 and CDR2 are MNHEY and SVGAGI. The ends lost 8 bases at V and 10 bases at J; junction bases unmatched: 14. The CDR3 loop spans 15 amino acids.

The genes are TRBV2 and TRBJ2-2; a weak D match, TRBD1 (7 bases). V was pared by 9 bases and J by 3 bases, with 17 bases between. CDR3 length equals 15 residues. Germline CDR1 reads SNHLY; CDR2 reads FYNNEI. The CDR3 region is CAREEGAPHTGELFF. The CDR3 DNA follows: TGTGCCAGGGAGGAGGGGGCTCCGCACACCGGGGAGCTGTTTTTT.

This clone showed up just a few times. The J gene is TRBJ2-2, the V gene TRBV4-3; 8 bases align to TRBD1. CDR3 length: 16 residues. Germline lookup yields CDR1 LGHNA and CDR2 YSLEER. The J segment lost 6 bases and the V segment lost 0 bases, leaving 6 bases of the junction unmatched. The CDR3 region is CASSQDPPGGPGELFF. In DNA form, the CDR3 reads TGCGCCAGCAGCCAAGATCCCCCAGGGGGCCCCGGGGAGCTGTTTTTT.

The chain employs TRBV6-5 and TRBJ1-2; D is perhaps TRBD1 (6 bases). Trimming shortened V by 5 bases and J by 2 bases, and 12 bases separated the two germline ends. Germline values: CDR1 MNHEY, CDR2 SVGAGI. The CDR3 totals 14 residues. The CDR3 DNA reads TGTGCCAGCAGTCCTCGACAGGCGAACTATGGCTACACCTTC. This translates into CASSPRQANYGYTF.

V and J are TRBV9 and TRBJ2-2; 8 nucleotides agree with TRBD2. CDR3 length equals 16 residues. V was clipped by 3 bases and J by 0 bases; unmatched bases: 4. Germline V CDR1 and CDR2: SGDLS, YYNGEE. The DNA of the CDR3 is TGTGCCAGCAGCGCCGCCGGGGGGGCGAACACCGGGGAGCTGTTTTTT. It yields the protein CASSAAGGANTGELFF.

With regard to this clone: This CDR3 is also generated by other DNA sequences in the sample. V gene TRBV27 combines with J gene TRBJ1-2; 9 bases are shared with TRBD1. This CDR3 has 13 amino acids. The J segment lost 7 bases and the V segment lost 5 bases, leaving 5 bases of the junction unmatched. Germline CDR1 is MNHEY and CDR2 is SMNVEV (reference sequence). The CDR3 coding sequence is TGTGCCAGCAGTCCTACAGGGGGCGGTGGCTACACCTTC. Its protein product is CASSPTGGGGYTF.

This clone appeared a few times. The chain is built from TRBV27 and TRBJ2-1; tentative D call: TRBD1 (5 bases). This CDR3 is built from 16 residues. CDR1 is MNHEY, CDR2 SMNVEV, per germline (reference sequence). Trimming stripped 9 bases from V and 7 bases from J, with 25 bases between. CDR3 in DNA: TGTGCCAGTGCCCGACAGCTCCTAGAAGGGTGGAATGAGCAGTTCTTC. It translates to CASARQLLEGWNEQFF.

The J gene is TRBJ1-2, the V gene TRBV7-8, with D possibly being TRBD1 (5 bases). In germline, CDR1 is SGHVS, CDR2 FQNEAQ. CDR3 length equals 14 residues. V dropped 1 base and J dropped 3 bases, with 9 bases sitting between them. The CDR3 sequence is CASSLVSGDYGYTF. The CDR3 bases are TGTGCCAGCAGCTTAGTTTCGGGGGACTATGGCTACACCTTC.

This chain joins TRBV12-3 or TRBV12-4 and TRBJ2-7; tentative D call: TRBD2 (6 bases). Trimming cost V 6 bases and J 3 bases, with 12 bases left between them. The CDR3 extends over 13 amino acids. CDR3 bases: TGTGCCAGCAGCCTTTCGCGGGACTACGAGCAGTACTTC. Amino acids: CASSLSRDYEQYF.

The V call is TRBV27, the J call TRBJ2-3; 7 bases fit TRBD1. With 8 bases clipped from V and 1 base from J, the junction kept 15 bases outside the gene matches. Germline V gives CDR1 MNHEY, CDR2 SMNVEV (reference sequence). This CDR3 comprises 17 residues. In nucleotides, the CDR3 is TGTGCCAGCGCCCCCCGGGACAGCCTTTCCGGCACAGATACGCAGTATTTT. This codes for CASAPRDSLSGTDTQYF.

In this sample, this clone turned up a few times. The gene calls are TRBV6-1 and TRBJ2-7; no clear D gene. Trimming left V 6 bases short and J 4 bases short, with 19 bases between. CDR3 length equals 15 residues. Germline values: CDR1 MNHNS, CDR2 SASEGT. The CDR3 nucleotides are TGTGCCAGCAGGACCACAGTATCCCGACCATACGAGCAGTACTTC. It is translated as CASRTTVSRPYEQYF.

The sample holds a few counts of this clone. The chain links TRBV7-9 to TRBJ1-2; maybe TRBD1 (6 bases). V was pared by 1 base and J by 4 bases, with 16 bases between. Germline CDR1 reads SEHNR; CDR2 reads FQNEAQ (reference sequence). The CDR3 length is 16 residues. In DNA, the CDR3 is TGTGCCAGCAGCTTAGACGGGACAATCAGGCCCTATGGCTACACCTTC. It codes for CASSLDGTIRPYGYTF.

The J gene is TRBJ1-6, the V gene TRBV28; no clear D gene. Germline values: CDR1 MDHEN, CDR2 SYDVKM. The CDR3 is 14 amino acids. V was trimmed by 6 bases and J by 0 bases, leaving 6 bases between them. CDR3 sequence (DNA): TGTGCCAGCAGATTTAACTCCTATAATTCACCCCTCCACTTT. This sequence encodes CASRFNSYNSPLHF.

The chain couples TRBV6-1 to TRBJ2-3, with 9 bases lining up with TRBD2. Per germline, CDR1 MNHNS and CDR2 SASEGT. Unmatched junction bases numbered 4, after V lost 2 bases and J lost 4 bases. The CDR3 sequence is 15 residues long. CDR3 protein: CASSERAGGSDTQYF. The DNA of the CDR3 is TGTGCCAGCAGTGAAAGAGCGGGGGGATCAGATACGCAGTATTTT.

The chain combines TRBV7-3 with TRBJ2-1, with D hard to call. The length of the CDR3 is 13 residues. V was shortened by 0 bases and J by 5 bases, with 5 bases between the two germline ends. The germline CDR1 and CDR2 sequences are SGHTA and FQGTGA. The CDR3 DNA follows: TGTGCCAGCAGCTTAACCTCGGACAATGAGCAGTTCTTC. Its protein product is CASSLTSDNEQFF.

There are many counts of this clone. The chain has TRBV11-2 and TRBJ2-7; D is perhaps TRBD1 (6 bases). With 6 bases removed from V and 2 bases from J, the gap between germline ends came to 17 bases. CDR1 and CDR2 (germline): SGHAT, FQNNGV. CDR3 size: 15 residues. For the CDR3, the DNA is TGTGCCAGCAGGAGTTATCAGGGGACAACCTACGAGCAGTACTTC. Its translation: CASRSYQGTTYEQYF. The whole variable domain, filled in from reference TRBV11-2 and TRBJ2-7, reads EAGVAQSPRYKIIEKRQSVAFWCNPISGHATLYWYQQILGQGPKLLIQFQNNGVVDDSQLPKDRFSAERLKGVDSTLKIQPAKLEDSAVYLCASRSYQGTTYEQYFGPGTRLTVT.

The genes are TRBV11-1 and TRBJ2-3; 8 nucleotides line up with TRBD2. The ends lost 0 bases at V and 5 bases at J; junction bases unmatched: 10. This CDR3 spans 17 amino acids. Germline V CDR1 and CDR2: SGHAT, FQDESV (reference sequence). The CDR3 DNA reads as TGTGCCAGCAGCTTAGCCGGGGGTAGCGGGGTGCGAGATACGCAGTATTTT. The encoded protein is CASSLAGGSGVRDTQYF.

The chain couples TRBV7-3 to TRBJ1-6; no firm D call. V was pared by 4 bases and J by 7 bases, with 8 bases between. From germline, CDR1 is SGHTA and CDR2 FQGTGA. The CDR3 is 13 residues long. The DNA for the CDR3 is TGTGCCAGCAGCTCCTCCTTGAATTCACCCCTCCACTTT. This codes for CASSSSLNSPLHF.

This clone was seen repeatedly, ten times or more. V usage is TRBV27 and J usage is TRBJ2-2, with 9 nucleotides matching TRBD2. V shed 5 bases and J 6 bases; nucleotides not matched to a gene: 13. The germline V gene has CDR1 MNHEY and CDR2 SMNVEV (reference sequence). The CDR3 totals 17 residues. CDR3 bases: TGTGCCAGCAGTCCGCCCGGGACTAGCTTGATAGCCGGGGAGCTGTTTTTT. Its protein is CASSPPGTSLIAGELFF.

The V gene is TRBV5-4, the J gene TRBJ2-7; TRBD2 is a possible D gene (6 bases). Germline V gives CDR1 SGHNT, CDR2 YYREEE (reference sequence). The CDR3 has 13 residues. Trimming cost V 3 bases and J 7 bases, with 14 bases left between them. DNA of the CDR3: TGTGCCAGCAGCTCGGGTCTTCGGGAGGAGCAGTACTTC. It codes for CASSSGLREEQYF. Full variable domain (missing parts from reference TRBV5-4 and TRBJ2-7): ETGVTQSPTHLIKTRGQQVTLRCSSQSGHNTVSWYQQALGQGPQFIFQYYREEENGRGNFPPRFSGLQFPNYSSELNVNALELDDSALYLCASSSGLREEQYFGPGTRLTVT.

The chain has TRBV6-5 and TRBJ1-5, with D perhaps matching TRBD1 (6 bases). CDR3 size: 16 residues. The germline gives CDR1 MNHEY, CDR2 SVGAGI. Trimming removed 4 bases from V and 4 bases from J, with 17 bases in between. CDR3 DNA sequence: TGTGCCAGCAGTTCCGTCGCAGGGGATAGGAATCAGCCCCAGCATTTT. As protein: CASSSVAGDRNQPQHF.

This clone showed up just once. This chain uses TRBV5-6 with TRBJ1-4; no definite D call. Germline loops: CDR1 SGHDT, CDR2 YYEEEE. With 0 bases removed from V and 8 bases from J, the gap between germline ends came to 11 bases. CDR3 length equals 14 residues. In nucleotides, the CDR3 is TGTGCCAGCAGCTTGGGAGGGTTAGGAGAAAAACTGTTTTTT. This codes for CASSLGGLGEKLFF.

V usage is TRBV6-2 or TRBV6-3 and J usage is TRBJ1-1, with a tentative D call TRBD1 (5 bases). The ends were cut back, 4 bases at V and 6 bases at J, with 9 bases in the middle. Germline V gene lookup returns CDR1 MNHEY and CDR2 SVGEGT. The CDR3 runs 12 residues. This chain's CDR3 is CASSLTVAEAFF. The CDR3 DNA follows: TGTGCCAGCAGTTTGACAGTGGCTGAAGCTTTCTTT.

This chain uses TRBV7-8 with TRBJ2-3, with TRBD2 matching over 7 bases. The CDR3 has 15 amino acids. Germline loops: CDR1 SGHVS, CDR2 FQNEAQ. J lost 0 bases, V lost 3 bases, and 3 bases had no gene match. In DNA, the CDR3 is TGTGCCAGCAGCTTCTTGACTAGCAGCACAGATACGCAGTATTTT. Its protein product is CASSFLTSSTDTQYF. Variable domain in full (rest from reference TRBV7-8 and TRBJ2-3): GAGVSQSPRYKVAKRGQDVALRCDPISGHVSLFWYQQALGQGPEFLTYFQNEAQLDKSGLPSDRFFAERPEGSVSTLKIQRTQQEDSAVYLCASSFLTSSTDTQYFGPGTRLTVL.

This clone was found a few times. The rearrangement joins TRBV18 to TRBJ2-5; D may be TRBD1 (6 bases). The V gene's germline CDR1 is KGHSH and CDR2 LQKENI. The CDR3 is made up of 14 amino acids. Trimming pared 4 bases from V and 2 bases from J, leaving 11 bases between. CDR3 nucleotide sequence: TGTGCCAGCTCACAATTTCAGGGGCAAGAGACCCAGTACTTC. It specifies CASSQFQGQETQYF.

V gene TRBV6-5 combines with J gene TRBJ1-1, with TRBD1 identical over 9 bases. With V trimmed by 10 bases and J by 5 bases, 11 bases remained unmatched. Germline lookup yields CDR1 MNHEY and CDR2 SVGAGI. The CDR3 is 14 amino acids. CDR3 loop: CATEQGAESTEAFF. Written as DNA, the CDR3 is TGTGCCACCGAACAGGGGGCCGAGAGTACTGAAGCTTTCTTT.